This TCR beta chain was sequenced for a study of blood T cell repertoires in COVID-19 (dated by TCRdb to the early 2020s). Background on the whole study: Samples covering the acute and convalescent phases of COVID-19 were provided by collaborators in the United States, Italy and Spain. The prospective study material was composed of cDNA or gDNA derived from T cells, B-cell-depleted T cells, or PBMCs. Subjects who had been exposed to COVID-19, were actively infected with it, or had recovered from it provided the deeply sampled blood TCRbeta repertoires that made up the dataset. The repertoires were made available in a free public database intended to serve as a resource for research on the immune response to SARS-CoV-2. The samples were drawn from two sources: the first 160 participants of the ongoing ImmuneRACE study, and 950 to 1,500 subjects contributed by 6 global collaborators. A de-identified subject ID, COVID-19 status, age in years and sex were almost always included in the sample metadata. HLA class I and class II types, where available, came from metadata supplied by the sample provider rather than from assay-based typing. Broader findings and caveats from the paper: Clinical and demographic metadata were provided uncurated, with the amount varying by source and participant.

According to the germline V gene, CDR1 reads SGHDT and CDR2 reads YYEEEE. V is clipped by 4 bases and J by 15 bases, and the sequence between their germline boundaries is 4 bases long. The CDR3 holds 8 amino acids from the cysteine to the phenylalanine. Just CDR3 DNA is preserved here, 24 bases in frame from base 1. TCRbeta CDR3 regions were amplified from genomic DNA by means of the immunoSEQ Assay, a bias-controlled multiplex PCR. Turning to the authors' computational methods: Within the assay, amplification of reference gene primers was used to estimate how many nucleated cells each sample contained. To quantify the absolute abundance of each unique TCRbeta CDR3 rearrangement, sequence reads were collapsed and filtered. For each sample, productive Simpson clonality was calculated as the square root of Simpson's diversity index over productive rearrangements. TCRdb took this table from immuneACCESS and kept in-frame rearrangements with V and J called. Such tables lack part of the clones; where checked against another copy, unresolved V genes explain under half of the gap, and the rest is unexplained. That table supplies the V and J calls and clone size; D and trimming were determined from the DNA. Recorded for this sample are 150,000 to 200,000 clones; over 90% of them occurred a single time. The ten largest clones represent roughly 1.9% of the sample.

As to this clone: There is no known antigen for this receptor. No base quality values were provided; no much bigger clone lies one nucleotide off.

One collaborating source in Seattle enrolled patients while the patients were actively infected and followed the patients over time throughout the course of disease. Each collaborating institution followed its own protocols to collect whole blood in K2EDTA tubes. For TCRbeta analysis, collaborators shipped samples as frozen whole blood, isolated PBMCs, or DNA extracted from either of those sample types. The sequence links TRBV5-6 to TRBJ1-4; confidence is insufficient to name the D gene. The source material was peripheral blood. This receptor was taken from a woman aged 55-70 years with COVID-19, enrolled during active disease. The CDR3 is CASSALFF. The DNA reads TGTGCCAGCAGCGCGTTGTTTTTT.